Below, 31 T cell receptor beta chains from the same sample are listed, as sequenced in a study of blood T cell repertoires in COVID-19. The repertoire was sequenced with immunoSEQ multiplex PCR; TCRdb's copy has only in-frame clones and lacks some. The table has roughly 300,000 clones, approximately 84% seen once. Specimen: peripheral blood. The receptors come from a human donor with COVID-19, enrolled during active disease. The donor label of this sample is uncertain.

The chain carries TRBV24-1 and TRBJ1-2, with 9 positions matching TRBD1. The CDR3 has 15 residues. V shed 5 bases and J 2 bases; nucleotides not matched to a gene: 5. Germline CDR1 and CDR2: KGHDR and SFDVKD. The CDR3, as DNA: TGTGCCACCAGTGTTACAGGGGGCGTAAACTATGGCTACACCTTC. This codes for CATSVTGGVNYGYTF.

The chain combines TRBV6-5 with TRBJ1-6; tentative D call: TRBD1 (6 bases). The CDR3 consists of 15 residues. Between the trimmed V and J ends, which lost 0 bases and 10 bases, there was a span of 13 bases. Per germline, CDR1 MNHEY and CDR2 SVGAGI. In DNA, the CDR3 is TGTGCCAGCAGTTACTCCGCCAGGGGAAGCTCACCCCTCCACTTT. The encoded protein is CASSYSARGSSPLHF.

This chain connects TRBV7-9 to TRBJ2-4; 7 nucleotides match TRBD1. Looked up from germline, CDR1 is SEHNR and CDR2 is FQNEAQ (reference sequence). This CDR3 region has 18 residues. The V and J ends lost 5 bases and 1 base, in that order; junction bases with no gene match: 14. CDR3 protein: CASSEGQRLEWAKNIQYF. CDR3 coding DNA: TGTGCCAGCAGCGAGGGACAGAGATTGGAGTGGGCCAAAAACATTCAGTACTTC.

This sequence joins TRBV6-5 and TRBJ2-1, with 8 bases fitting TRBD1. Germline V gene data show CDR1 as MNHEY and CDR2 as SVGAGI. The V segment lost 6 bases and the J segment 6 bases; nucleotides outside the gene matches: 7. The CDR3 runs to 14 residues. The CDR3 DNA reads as TGTGCCAGCAGCCCCAGACAGGGGACCAATGAGCAGTTCTTC. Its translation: CASSPRQGTNEQFF.

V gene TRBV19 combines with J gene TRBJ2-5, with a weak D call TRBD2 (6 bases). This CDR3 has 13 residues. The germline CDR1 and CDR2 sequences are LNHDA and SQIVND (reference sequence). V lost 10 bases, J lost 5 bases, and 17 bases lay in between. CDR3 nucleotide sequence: TGTGCCACTAGGACGACTAGTACGGAGACCCAGTACTTC. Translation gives CATRTTSTETQYF.

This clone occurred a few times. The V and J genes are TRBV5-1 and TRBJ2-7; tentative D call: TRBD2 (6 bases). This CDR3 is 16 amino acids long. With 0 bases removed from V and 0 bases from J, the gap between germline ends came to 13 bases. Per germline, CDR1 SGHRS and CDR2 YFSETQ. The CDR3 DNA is TGCGCCAGCAGCTTGGAGGTTAGCGGCTCCTCCTACGAGCAGTACTTC. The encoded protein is CASSLEVSGSSYEQYF.

DNA for the CDR3: TGTGCCAGCAGCCAAGGACAGGGTAGCTCACCCCTCCACTTT. This translates into CASSQGQGSSPLHF. V and J are TRBV3-1 (or the pseudogene TRBV3-2) and TRBJ1-6; TRBD1 aligns across 7 bases. V gave up 1 base and J gave up 10 bases; unmatched junction bases: 4. The CDR3 loop spans 14 amino acids. Germline V gives CDR1 LGHDT, CDR2 YNNKEL (reference sequence).

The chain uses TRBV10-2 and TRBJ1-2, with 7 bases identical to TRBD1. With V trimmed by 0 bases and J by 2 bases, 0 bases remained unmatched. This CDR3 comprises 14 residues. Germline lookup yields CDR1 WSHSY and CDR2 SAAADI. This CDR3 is CASSESGGNYGYTF. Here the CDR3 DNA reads TGCGCCAGCAGTGAGTCAGGGGGCAACTATGGCTACACCTTC.

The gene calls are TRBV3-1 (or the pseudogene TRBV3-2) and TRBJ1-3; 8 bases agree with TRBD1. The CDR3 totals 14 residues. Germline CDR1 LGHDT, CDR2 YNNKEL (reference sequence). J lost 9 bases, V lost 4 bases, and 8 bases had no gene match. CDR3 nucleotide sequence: TGTGCCAGCAGCCCAAGTCTGGACAGGGCCACCATATATTTT. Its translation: CASSPSLDRATIYF.

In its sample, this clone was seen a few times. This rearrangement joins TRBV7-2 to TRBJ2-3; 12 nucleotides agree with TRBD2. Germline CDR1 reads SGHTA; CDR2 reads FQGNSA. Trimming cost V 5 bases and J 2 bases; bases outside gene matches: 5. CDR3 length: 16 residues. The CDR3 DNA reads TGTGCCAGCAGCATACTAGCGGGAGGATTCACAGATACGCAGTATTTT. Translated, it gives CASSILAGGFTDTQYF. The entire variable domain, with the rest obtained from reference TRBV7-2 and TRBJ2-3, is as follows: GAGVSQSPSNKVTEKGKDVELRCDPISGHTALYWYRQSLGQGLEFLIYFQGNSAPDKSGLPSDRFSAERTGGSVSTLTIQRTQQEDSAVYLCASSILAGGFTDTQYFGPGTRLTVL.

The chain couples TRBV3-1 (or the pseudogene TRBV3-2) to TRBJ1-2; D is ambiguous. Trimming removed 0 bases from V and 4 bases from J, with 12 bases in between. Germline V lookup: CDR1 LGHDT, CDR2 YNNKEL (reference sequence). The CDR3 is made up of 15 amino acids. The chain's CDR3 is CASSQDLASSYGYTF. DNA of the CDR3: TGTGCCAGCAGCCAAGACCTAGCCAGTAGCTATGGCTACACCTTC.

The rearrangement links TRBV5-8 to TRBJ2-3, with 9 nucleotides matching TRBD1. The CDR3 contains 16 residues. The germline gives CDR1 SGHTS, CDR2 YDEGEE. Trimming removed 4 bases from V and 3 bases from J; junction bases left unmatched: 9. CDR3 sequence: CASSQPGQGTTDTQYF. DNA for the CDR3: TGTGCCAGCAGCCAGCCGGGACAGGGAACGACAGATACGCAGTATTTT.

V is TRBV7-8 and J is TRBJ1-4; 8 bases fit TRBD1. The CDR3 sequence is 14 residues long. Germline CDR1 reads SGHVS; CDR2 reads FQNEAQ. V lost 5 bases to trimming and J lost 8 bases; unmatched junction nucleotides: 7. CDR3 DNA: TGTGCCAGCAGCGGCAGGGGGCGAGGGGAAAAACTGTTTTTT. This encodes CASSGRGRGEKLFF. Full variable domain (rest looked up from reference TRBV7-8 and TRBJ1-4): GAGVSQSPRYKVAKRGQDVALRCDPISGHVSLFWYQQALGQGPEFLTYFQNEAQLDKSGLPSDRFFAERPEGSVSTLKIQRTQQEDSAVYLCASSGRGRGEKLFFGSGTQLSVL.

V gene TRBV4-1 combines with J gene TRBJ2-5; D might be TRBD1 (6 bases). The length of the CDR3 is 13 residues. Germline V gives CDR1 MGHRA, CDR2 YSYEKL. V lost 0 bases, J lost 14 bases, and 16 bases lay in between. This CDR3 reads CASSQDHGTTTYF. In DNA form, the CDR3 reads TGCGCCAGCAGCCAAGACCACGGGACAACAACCTACTTC.

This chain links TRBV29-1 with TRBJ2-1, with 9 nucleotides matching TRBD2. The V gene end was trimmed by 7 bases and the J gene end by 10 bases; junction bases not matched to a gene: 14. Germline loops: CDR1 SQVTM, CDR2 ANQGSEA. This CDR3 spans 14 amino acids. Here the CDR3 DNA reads TGCAGCGCGCTTAAGGGAGCGGGAGGCCGGGAGCAGTTCTTC. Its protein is CSALKGAGGREQFF.

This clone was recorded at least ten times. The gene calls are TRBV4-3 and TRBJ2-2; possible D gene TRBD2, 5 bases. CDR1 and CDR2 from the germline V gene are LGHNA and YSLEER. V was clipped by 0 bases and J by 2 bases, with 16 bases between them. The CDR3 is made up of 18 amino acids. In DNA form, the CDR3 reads TGCGCCAGCAGCCAAGATGTAACAGCGGTTATTAACACCGGGGAGCTGTTTTTT. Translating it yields CASSQDVTAVINTGELFF.

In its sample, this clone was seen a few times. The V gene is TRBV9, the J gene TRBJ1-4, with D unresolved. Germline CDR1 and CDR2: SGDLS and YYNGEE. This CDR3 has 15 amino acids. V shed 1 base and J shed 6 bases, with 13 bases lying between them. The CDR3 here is CASSVNGGWDEKLFF. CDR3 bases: TGTGCCAGCAGCGTAAATGGAGGGTGGGATGAAAAACTGTTTTTT.

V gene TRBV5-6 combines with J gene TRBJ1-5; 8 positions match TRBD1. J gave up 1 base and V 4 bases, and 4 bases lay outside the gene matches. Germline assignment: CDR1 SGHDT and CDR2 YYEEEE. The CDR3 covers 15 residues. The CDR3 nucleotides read TGTGCCAGCAGCGCACAGGGGGGAAGCAATCAGCCCCAGCATTTT. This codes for CASSAQGGSNQPQHF.

This chain's CDR3 is CAWSALNSLYEQYF. CDR3 DNA sequence: TGTGCCTGGAGTGCCCTCAACTCTCTCTACGAGCAGTACTTC. The V call is TRBV30, the J call TRBJ2-7, with D unresolved. The CDR3 runs 14 residues. The V end was cut by 1 base, the J end by 3 bases, with 13 bases between. Germline CDR1 GTSNPN, CDR2 SVGIG (reference sequence). The entire variable domain, with the rest obtained from reference TRBV30 and TRBJ2-7, is as follows: SQTIHQWPATLVQPVGSPLSLECTVEGTSNPNLYWYRQAAGRGLQLLFYSVGIGQISSEVPQNLSASRPQDRQFILSSKKLLLSDSGFYLCAWSALNSLYEQYFGPGTRLTVT.

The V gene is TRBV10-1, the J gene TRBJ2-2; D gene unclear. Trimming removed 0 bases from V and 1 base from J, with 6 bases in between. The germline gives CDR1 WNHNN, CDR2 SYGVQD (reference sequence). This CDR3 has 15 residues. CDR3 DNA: TGCGCCAGCAGTGAGTCGCCAGTGAACACCGGGGAGCTGTTTTTT. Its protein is CASSESPVNTGELFF.

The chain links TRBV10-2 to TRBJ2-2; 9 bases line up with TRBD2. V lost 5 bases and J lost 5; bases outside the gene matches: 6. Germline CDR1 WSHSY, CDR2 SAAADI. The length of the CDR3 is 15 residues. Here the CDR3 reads CASSYSGRRTGELFF. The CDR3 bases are TGCGCCAGCAGTTATAGCGGGAGAAGAACCGGGGAGCTGTTTTTT.

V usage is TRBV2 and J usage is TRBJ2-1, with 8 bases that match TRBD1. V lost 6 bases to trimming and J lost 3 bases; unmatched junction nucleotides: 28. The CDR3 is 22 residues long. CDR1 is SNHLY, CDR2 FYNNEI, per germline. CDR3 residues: CASRASAPTGTGLGRVYNEQFF. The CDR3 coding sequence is TGTGCCAGCAGAGCCTCCGCCCCAACCGGGACAGGTTTAGGCAGGGTCTACAATGAGCAGTTCTTC.

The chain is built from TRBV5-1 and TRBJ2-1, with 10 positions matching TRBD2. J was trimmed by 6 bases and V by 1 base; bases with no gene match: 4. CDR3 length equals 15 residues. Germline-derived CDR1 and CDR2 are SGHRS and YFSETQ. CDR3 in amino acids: CASSLRSGRANEQFF. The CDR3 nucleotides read TGCGCCAGCAGCTTGAGGAGCGGGAGGGCCAATGAGCAGTTCTTC.

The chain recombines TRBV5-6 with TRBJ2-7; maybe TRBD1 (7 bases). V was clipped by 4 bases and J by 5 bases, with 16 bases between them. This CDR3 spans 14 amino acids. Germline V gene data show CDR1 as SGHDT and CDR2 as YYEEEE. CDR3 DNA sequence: TGTGCCAGCAGCCCCACACAGGGGAGGAACGAGCAGTACTTC. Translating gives CASSPTQGRNEQYF.

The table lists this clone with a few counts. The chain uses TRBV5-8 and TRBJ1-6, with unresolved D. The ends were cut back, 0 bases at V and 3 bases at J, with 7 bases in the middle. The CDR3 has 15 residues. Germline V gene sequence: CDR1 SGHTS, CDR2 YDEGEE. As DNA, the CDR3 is TGTGCCAGCAGCTTGGAACGAGGCTATAATTCACCCCTCCACTTT. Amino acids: CASSLERGYNSPLHF.

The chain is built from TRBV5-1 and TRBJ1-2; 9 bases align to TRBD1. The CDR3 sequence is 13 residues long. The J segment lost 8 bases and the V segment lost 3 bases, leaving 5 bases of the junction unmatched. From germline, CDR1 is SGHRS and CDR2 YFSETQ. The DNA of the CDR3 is TGCGCCAGCAGCTCGGGACAGGGCGGAGGCTACACCTTC. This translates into CASSSGQGGGYTF.

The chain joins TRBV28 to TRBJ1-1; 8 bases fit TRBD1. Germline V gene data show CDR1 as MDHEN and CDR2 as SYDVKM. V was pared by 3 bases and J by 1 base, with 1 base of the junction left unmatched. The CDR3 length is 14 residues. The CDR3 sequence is CASSLGQENTEAFF. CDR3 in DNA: TGTGCCAGCAGTTTGGGACAGGAGAACACTGAAGCTTTCTTT.

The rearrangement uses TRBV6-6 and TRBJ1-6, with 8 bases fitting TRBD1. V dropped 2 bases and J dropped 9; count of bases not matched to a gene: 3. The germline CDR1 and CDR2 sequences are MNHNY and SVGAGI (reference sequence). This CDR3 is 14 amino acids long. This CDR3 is CASSYGTGPSPLHF. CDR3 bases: TGTGCCAGCAGTTACGGGACAGGTCCTTCACCCCTCCACTTT.

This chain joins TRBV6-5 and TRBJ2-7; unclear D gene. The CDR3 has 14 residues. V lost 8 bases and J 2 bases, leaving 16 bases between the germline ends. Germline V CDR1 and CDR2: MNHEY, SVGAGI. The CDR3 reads CASRQPQETYEQYF. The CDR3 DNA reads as TGTGCCAGCCGACAACCCCAGGAAACCTACGAGCAGTACTTC.

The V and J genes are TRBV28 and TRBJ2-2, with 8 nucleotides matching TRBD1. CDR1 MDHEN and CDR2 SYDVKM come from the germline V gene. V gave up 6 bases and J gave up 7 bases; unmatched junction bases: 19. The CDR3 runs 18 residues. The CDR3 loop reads CASSRYWSGGWRGGELFF. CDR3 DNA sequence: TGTGCCAGCAGCCGATATTGGTCAGGGGGCTGGAGAGGCGGGGAGCTGTTTTTT. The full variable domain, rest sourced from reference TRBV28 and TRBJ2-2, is DVKVTQSSRYLVKRTGEKVFLECVQDMDHENMFWYRQDPGLGLRLIYFSYDVKMKEKGDIPEGYSVSREKKERFSLILESASTNQTSMYLCASSRYWSGGWRGGELFFGEGSRLTVL.

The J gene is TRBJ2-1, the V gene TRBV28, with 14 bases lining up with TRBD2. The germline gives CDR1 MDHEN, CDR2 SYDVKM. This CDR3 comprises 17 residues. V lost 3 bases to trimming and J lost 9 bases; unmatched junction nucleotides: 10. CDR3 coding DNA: TGTGCCAGCAGTTTTCTCGGACTAGCGGGAGGACGCGGTGAGCAGTTCTTC. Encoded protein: CASSFLGLAGGRGEQFF.